The sequence of this TCR beta chain was determined in a study of cytomegalovirus exposure and HLA in healthy donors. The wider study: Among the roughly 400 genotyped donors, approximately 81% were placed in the Caucasian-associated ancestry cluster.

In its sample, this clone was seen many times. The target antigen is unknown. Findings and limits, study-wide: Segments of the TCR beta V type were, in most cases, productive about 90% or about 30% of the time in an earlier analysis. One later analysis reportedly identified an Asian-associated ancestry cluster that showed fewer N-insertions than the roughly 640-donor mean. In a later analysis, TCR beta V- and J-gene trimming was associated with a missense DCLRE1C variant.

The PCR ran on 60 Vbeta and 13 Jbeta primers. TCRdb's copy holds only in-frame clones and misses some; the assay was immunoSEQ multiplex PCR. Seen here are under 95,000 clones, roughly 75% observed once, and the top ten hold roughly 2%. The CDR3 runs to 14 residues. Per germline, CDR1 MDHEN and CDR2 SYDVKM. Trimming removed 2 bases from V and 3 bases from J, with 11 bases in between. The clonotype was recovered from a man in his forties in good health and CMV-seronegative. Input material: PBMCs. V and J are TRBV28 and TRBJ2-7, with D possibly being TRBD1 (5 bases). The CDR3 region is CASSLIQASYEQYF. In DNA form, the CDR3 reads TGTGCCAGCAGTTTAATACAGGCAAGCTACGAGCAGTACTTC.